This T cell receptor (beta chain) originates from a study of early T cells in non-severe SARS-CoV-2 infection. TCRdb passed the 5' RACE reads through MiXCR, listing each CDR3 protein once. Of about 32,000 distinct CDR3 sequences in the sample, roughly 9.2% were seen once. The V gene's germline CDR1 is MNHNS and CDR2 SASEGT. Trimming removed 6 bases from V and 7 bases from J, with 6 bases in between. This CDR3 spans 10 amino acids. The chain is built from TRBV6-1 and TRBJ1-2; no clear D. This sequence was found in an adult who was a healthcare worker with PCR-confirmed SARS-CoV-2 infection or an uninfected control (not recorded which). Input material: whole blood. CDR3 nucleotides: TGTGCCAGCAGACGTACTGGCTACACCTTC. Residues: CASRRTGYTF.